The clone carrying this T cell receptor beta chain turned up a few times. The antigen is undetermined. This specimen comes from a study of spatial heterogeneity in lung cancer. Study-wide findings and caveats: For expanded intratumoral alpha and beta TCRs, counts tracked tumor mutation counts.

Time point reported: sample taken at primary tumor resection. TCRdb independently ran MiXCR on the 5' RACE reads; one entry per CDR3 protein. The sample lists over 8,500 distinct CDR3 sequences, approximately 14% seen once, with roughly 13% in the top ten. The sample in question was lung tumor tissue, obtained at surgery. This clonotype originated in a male donor with early-stage non-small cell lung cancer.

CDR3 sequence reads: CARPTASVAKNIQYF. The CDR3 nucleotides read TGTGCCAGGCCGACAGCCTCCGTAGCCAAAAACATTCAGTACTTC. The genes are TRBV27 and TRBJ2-4, with D tentatively TRBD1 (5 bases). Germline CDR1 MNHEY, CDR2 SMNVEV (reference sequence). V lost 9 bases and J 0 bases, leaving 15 bases between the germline ends. The CDR3 is 15 residues long.